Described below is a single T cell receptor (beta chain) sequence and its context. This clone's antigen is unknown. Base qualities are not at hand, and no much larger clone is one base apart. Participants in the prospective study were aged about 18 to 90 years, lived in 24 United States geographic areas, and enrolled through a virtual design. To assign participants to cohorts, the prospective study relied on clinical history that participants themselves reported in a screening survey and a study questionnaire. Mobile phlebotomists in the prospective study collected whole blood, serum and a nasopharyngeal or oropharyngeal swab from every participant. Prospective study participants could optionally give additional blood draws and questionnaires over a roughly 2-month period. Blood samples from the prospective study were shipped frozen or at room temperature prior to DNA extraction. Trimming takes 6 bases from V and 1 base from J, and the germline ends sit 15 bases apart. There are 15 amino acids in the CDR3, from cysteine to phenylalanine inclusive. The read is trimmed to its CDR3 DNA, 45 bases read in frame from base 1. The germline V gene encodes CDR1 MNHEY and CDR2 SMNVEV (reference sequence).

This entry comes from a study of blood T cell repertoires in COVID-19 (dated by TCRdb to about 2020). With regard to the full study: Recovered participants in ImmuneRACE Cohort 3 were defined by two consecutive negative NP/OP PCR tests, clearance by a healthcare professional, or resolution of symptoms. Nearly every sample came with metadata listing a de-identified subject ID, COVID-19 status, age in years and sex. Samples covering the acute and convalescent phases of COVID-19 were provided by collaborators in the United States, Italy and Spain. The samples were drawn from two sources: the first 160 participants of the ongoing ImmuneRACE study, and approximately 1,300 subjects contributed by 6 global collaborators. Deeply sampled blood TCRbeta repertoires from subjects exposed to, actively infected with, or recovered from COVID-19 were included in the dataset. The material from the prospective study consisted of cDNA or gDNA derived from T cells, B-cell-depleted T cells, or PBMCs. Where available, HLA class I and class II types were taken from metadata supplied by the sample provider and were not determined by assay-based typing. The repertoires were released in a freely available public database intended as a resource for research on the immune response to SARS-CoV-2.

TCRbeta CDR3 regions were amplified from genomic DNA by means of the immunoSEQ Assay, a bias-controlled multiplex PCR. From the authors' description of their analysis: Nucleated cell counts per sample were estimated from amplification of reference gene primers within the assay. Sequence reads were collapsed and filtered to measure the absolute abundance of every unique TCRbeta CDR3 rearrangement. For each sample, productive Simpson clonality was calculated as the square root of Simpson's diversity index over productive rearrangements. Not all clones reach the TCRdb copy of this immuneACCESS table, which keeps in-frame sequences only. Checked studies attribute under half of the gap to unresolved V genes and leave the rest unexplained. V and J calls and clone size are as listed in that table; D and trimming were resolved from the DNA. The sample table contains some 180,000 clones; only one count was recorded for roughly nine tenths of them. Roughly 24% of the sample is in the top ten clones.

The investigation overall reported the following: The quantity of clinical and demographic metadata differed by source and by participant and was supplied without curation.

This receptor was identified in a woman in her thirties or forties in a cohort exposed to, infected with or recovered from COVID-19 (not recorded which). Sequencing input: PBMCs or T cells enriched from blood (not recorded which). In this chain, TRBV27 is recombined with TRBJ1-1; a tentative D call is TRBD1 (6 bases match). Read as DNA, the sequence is TGTGCCAGCAGCCCCTGGGGGGGGCCGAACACTGAAGCTTTCTTT. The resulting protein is CASSPWGGPNTEAFF.